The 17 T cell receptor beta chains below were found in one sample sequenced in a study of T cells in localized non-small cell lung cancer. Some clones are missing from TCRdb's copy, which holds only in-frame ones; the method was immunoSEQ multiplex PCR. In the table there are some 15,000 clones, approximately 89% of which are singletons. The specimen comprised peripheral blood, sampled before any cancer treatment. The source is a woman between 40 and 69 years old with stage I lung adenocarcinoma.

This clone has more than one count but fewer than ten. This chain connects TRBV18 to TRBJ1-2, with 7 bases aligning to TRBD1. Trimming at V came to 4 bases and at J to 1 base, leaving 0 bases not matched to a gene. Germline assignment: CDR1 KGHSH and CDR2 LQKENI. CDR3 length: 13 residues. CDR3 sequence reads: CASSRDSNYGYTF. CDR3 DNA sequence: TGTGCCAGCTCACGGGACAGTAACTATGGCTACACCTTC.

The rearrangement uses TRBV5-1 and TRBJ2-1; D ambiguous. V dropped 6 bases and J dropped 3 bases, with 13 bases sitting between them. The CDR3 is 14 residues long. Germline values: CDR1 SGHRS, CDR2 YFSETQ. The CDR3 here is CASTLHNGYNEQFF. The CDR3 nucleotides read TGCGCCAGCACCCTTCACAACGGCTACAATGAGCAGTTCTTC.

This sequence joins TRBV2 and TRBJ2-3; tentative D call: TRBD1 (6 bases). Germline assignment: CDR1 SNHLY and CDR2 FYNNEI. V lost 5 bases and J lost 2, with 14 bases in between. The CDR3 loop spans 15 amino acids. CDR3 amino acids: CASSRDRSLTDTQYF. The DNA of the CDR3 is TGTGCCAGCAGTAGAGACAGGTCTCTCACAGATACGCAGTATTTT.

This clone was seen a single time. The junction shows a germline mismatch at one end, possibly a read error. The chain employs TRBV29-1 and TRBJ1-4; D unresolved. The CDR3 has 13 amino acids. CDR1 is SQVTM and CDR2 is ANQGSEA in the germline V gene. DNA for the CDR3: TGCAGCGTTGAAGGCCTCGTGGGAAGAAAAACTGTTTTT. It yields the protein CSVEGLVGRKTVF.

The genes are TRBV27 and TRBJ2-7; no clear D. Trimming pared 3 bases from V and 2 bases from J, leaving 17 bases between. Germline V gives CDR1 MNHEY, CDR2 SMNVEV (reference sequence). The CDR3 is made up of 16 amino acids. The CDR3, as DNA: TGTGCCAGCAGTTTGGCTGGGATTGGCACAGCCTACGAGCAGTACTTC. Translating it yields CASSLAGIGTAYEQYF.

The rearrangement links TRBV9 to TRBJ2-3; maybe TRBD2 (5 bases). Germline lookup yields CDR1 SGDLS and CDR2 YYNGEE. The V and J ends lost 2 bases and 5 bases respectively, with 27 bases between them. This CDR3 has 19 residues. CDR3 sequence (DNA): TGTGCCAGCAGCGTGTCTTTCGGTGAGACTACCTCTGGTTTAGATACGCAGTATTTT. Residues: CASSVSFGETTSGLDTQYF.

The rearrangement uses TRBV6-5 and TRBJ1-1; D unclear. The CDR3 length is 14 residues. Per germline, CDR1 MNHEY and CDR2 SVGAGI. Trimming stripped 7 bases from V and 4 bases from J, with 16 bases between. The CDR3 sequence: CASIADRVSTEAFF. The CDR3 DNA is TGTGCCAGCATAGCGGATAGGGTAAGCACTGAAGCTTTCTTT.

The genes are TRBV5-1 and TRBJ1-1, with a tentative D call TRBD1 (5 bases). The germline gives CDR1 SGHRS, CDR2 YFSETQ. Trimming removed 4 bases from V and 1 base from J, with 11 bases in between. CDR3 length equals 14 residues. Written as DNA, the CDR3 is TGCGCCAGCAGCGTTTCCGGGGGGAACACTGAAGCTTTCTTT. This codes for CASSVSGGNTEAFF.

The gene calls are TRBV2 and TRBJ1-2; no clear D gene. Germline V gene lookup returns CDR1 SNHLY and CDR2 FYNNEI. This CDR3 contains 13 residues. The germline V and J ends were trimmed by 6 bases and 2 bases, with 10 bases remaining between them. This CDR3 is CASRIDNNYGYTF. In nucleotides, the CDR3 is TGTGCCAGCAGAATTGACAACAACTATGGCTACACCTTC.

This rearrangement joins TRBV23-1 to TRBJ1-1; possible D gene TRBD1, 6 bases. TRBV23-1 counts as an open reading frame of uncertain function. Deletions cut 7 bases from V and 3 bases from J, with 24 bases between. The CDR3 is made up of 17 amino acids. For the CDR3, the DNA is TGCGCCAGCAACCAGAGAGGGGGAGTGTTGGTTTACACTGAAGCTTTCTTT. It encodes CASNQRGGVLVYTEAFF.

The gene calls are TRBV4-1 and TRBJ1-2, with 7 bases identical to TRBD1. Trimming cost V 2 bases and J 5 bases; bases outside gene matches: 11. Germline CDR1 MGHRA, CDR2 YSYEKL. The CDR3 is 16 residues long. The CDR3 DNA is TGCGCCAGCAGCCAACCCCTTTGGGGACAGTCATATGGCTACACCTTC. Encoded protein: CASSQPLWGQSYGYTF.

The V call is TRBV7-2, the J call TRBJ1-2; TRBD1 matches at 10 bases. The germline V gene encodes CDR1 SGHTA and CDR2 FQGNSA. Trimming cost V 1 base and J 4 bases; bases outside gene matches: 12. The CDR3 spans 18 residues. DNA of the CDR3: TGTGCCAGCAGCTTAGTAAGGGGCGGACAGGGGGACGCCTATGGCTACACCTTC. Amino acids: CASSLVRGGQGDAYGYTF.

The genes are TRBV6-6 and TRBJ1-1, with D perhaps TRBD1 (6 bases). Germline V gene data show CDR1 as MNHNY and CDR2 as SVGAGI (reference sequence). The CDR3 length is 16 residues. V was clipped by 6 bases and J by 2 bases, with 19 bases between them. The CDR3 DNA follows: TGTGCCAGCAGCTCCGGGTTCCCAGGGGTTAACACTGAAGCTTTCTTT. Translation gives CASSSGFPGVNTEAFF.

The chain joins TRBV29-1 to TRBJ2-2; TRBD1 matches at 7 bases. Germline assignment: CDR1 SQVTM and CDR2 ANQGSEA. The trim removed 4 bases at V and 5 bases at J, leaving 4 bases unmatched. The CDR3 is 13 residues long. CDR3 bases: TGCAGCGTTGGAGGGGGCCCGACCGGGGAGCTGTTTTTT. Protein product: CSVGGGPTGELFF.

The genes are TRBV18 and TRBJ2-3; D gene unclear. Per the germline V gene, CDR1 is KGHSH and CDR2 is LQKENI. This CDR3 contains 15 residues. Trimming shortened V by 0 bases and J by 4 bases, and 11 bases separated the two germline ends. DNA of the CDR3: TGTGCCAGCTCACCACCGCCGGGCTGGCCAGATACGCAGTATTTT. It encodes CASSPPPGWPDTQYF.

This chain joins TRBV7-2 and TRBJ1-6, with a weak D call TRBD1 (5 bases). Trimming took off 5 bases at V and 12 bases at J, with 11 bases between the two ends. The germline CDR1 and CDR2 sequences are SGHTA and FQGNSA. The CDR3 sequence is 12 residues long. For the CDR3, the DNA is TGTGCCAGCAGCCTAGACAGTTTACCCCTCCACTTT. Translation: CASSLDSLPLHF.

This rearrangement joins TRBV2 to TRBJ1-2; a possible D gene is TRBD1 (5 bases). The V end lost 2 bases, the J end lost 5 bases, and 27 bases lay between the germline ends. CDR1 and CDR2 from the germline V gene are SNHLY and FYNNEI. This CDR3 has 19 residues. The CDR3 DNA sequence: TGTGCCAGCAGTGAAACACTCTCTGGAAAGATACGGGGGGGGTATGGCTACACCTTC. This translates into CASSETLSGKIRGGYGYTF.